The rows below give T cell receptor beta chains drawn from one sample of a study of Ad26.COV2.S vaccination and SARS-CoV-2 variants. The data were produced by immunoSEQ multiplex PCR, yet TCRdb's version contains in-frame clones alone and is incomplete. The sample includes about 430,000 clones, over 75% of them seen just once. The source material was peripheral blood, sampled in a trial of Ad26.COV2.S vaccine versus placebo. All receptors derive from a person aged 18-65 years who received the Ad26.COV2.S COVID-19 vaccine or a placebo. Each CDR3 is given with its conserved first and last residue. Fields, in order: V gene, J gene, clone size, D gene, CDR3 protein, CDR3 DNA. D genes are given only for firm matches. Clone size is stated in some rows and not others, as once, few, many or a class when expanded.

>TRBV18|TRBJ1-4|.|.
CASSPGEGIREKLFF
TGTGCCAGCTCACCTGGTGAGGGTATAAGAGAAAAACTGTTTTTT
>TRBV30|TRBJ2-5|.|.
CAWSRLPGQETQYF
TGTGCCTGGAGTCGGCTACCGGGACAAGAGACCCAGTACTTC
>TRBV20-1|TRBJ2-1|.|TRBD2
CSASKASGQNEQFF
TGCAGTGCTAGTAAGGCTAGCGGACAAAATGAGCAGTTCTTC
>TRBV9|TRBJ2-1|.|.
CASSVGSLLANNEQFF
TGTGCCAGCAGCGTAGGGTCTCTCCTCGCCAATAATGAGCAGTTCTTC
>TRBV2|TRBJ2-7|.|TRBD1
CASSDPGTGNSYEQYF
TGTGCCAGCAGTGACCCCGGGACAGGGAACTCCTACGAGCAGTACTTC
>TRBV4-3|TRBJ2-7|once|TRBD2
CASSQDQGTIYEQYF
TGCGCCAGCAGCCAAGATCAAGGGACTATCTACGAGCAGTACTTC
>TRBV7-2|TRBJ2-7|few|.
CASSLYGGEQYF
TGTGCCAGCAGCTTATATGGGGGCGAGCAGTACTTC
>TRBV6-1|TRBJ1-1|.|TRBD1
CASSEAYRGLNTEAFF
TGTGCCAGCAGTGAAGCTTACAGGGGATTGAACACTGAAGCTTTCTTT
>TRBV18|TRBJ1-2|.|.
CASSLVSGFPDYGYTF
TGTGCCAGCTCACTAGTCTCTGGGTTCCCCGACTATGGCTACACCTTC
>TRBV13|TRBJ2-4|.|.
CASSSPISEVAKNIQYF
TGTGCCAGCAGCTCCCCAATATCGGAGGTAGCCAAAAACATTCAGTACTTC
>TRBV7-2|TRBJ1-2|.|TRBD1
CASSQGTGDNYGYTF
TGTGCCAGCAGCCAAGGGACAGGGGATAACTATGGCTACACCTTC
>TRBV10-3|TRBJ2-5|.|.
CAISKPGPPETQYF
TGTGCCATCAGTAAACCGGGACCACCCGAGACCCAGTACTTC
>TRBV27|TRBJ2-7|.|.
CASSLVGSYEQYF
TGTGCCAGCAGTTTGGTCGGTTCCTACGAGCAGTACTTC
>TRBV11-2|TRBJ1-5|.|.
CASSPGGQPQHF
TGTGCCAGCAGCCCAGGTGGTCAGCCCCAGCATTTT
>TRBV6-2/TRBV6-3|TRBJ2-3|.|TRBD2
CASSPGTSGRQPDTQYF
TGTGCCAGCAGTCCCGGGACTAGCGGGAGACAACCAGATACGCAGTATTTT
>TRBV6-4|TRBJ2-1|once|TRBD2
CASSPGLAGERDNEQFF
TGTGCCAGCAGTCCGGGACTAGCGGGAGAGAGGGACAATGAGCAGTTCTTC
>TRBV7-6|TRBJ2-5|.|.
CASSKTQDTQYF
TGTGCCAGCAGTAAGACACAAGATACCCAGTACTTC
>TRBV7-3|TRBJ2-3|.|.
CASSSLQAPDTQYF
TGTGCCAGCAGCTCACTACAGGCTCCAGATACGCAGTATTTT
>TRBV19|TRBJ2-1|.|.
CASTQGGYGEQFF
TGTGCCAGCACACAGGGAGGGTATGGTGAGCAGTTCTTC
>TRBV28|TRBJ1-5|.|TRBD1
CASRGAGGQGNNQPQHF
TGTGCCAGCAGGGGTGCGGGGGGACAGGGGAATAATCAGCCCCAGCATTTT
>TRBV27|TRBJ2-5|.|TRBD2
CASSRNIAGGQETQYF
TGTGCCAGCAGCCGAAATATAGCGGGAGGGCAAGAGACCCAGTACTTC
>TRBV6-2/TRBV6-3|TRBJ2-1|.|.
CASSYSRQTSSYNEQFF
TGTGCCAGCAGTTACTCTAGACAGACGAGCTCCTACAATGAGCAGTTCTTC
>TRBV12-5|TRBJ1-2|.|TRBD1
CASGLVMTGGHTF
TGTGCTAGTGGTTTGGTAATGACAGGGGGCCACACCTTC
>TRBV7-9|TRBJ1-4|.|TRBD1
CASSQGQGLFF
TGTGCCAGCAGCCAGGGACAGGGACTGTTTTTT
>TRBV9|TRBJ2-1|.|TRBD2
CASSVAGGLSYNEQFF
TGTGCCAGCAGCGTAGCGGGAGGGTTATCCTACAATGAGCAGTTCTTC
>TRBV27|TRBJ2-2|.|.
CASSFSWGTGELFF
TGTGCCAGCAGTTTTTCCTGGGGCACCGGGGAGCTGTTTTTT
>TRBV30|TRBJ1-1|once|.
CAWALGTEAFF
TGTGCCTGGGCTCTGGGCACTGAAGCTTTCTTT
>TRBV6-5|TRBJ2-5|once|TRBD1
CASSYHSGQGMETQYF
TGTGCCAGCAGTTACCATTCGGGACAGGGAATGGAGACCCAGTACTTC
>TRBV4-1|TRBJ1-1|.|TRBD1
CASSQGDRAVVRAFF
TGCGCCAGCAGCCAAGGCGACAGGGCTGTGGTGAGAGCTTTCTTT
>TRBV28|TRBJ1-5|.|.
CASSSRLSNQPQHF
TGTGCCAGCAGCTCCAGACTTAGCAATCAGCCCCAGCATTTT
>TRBV18|TRBJ2-7|once|.
CASSPEMTGSYEQYF
TGTGCCAGCTCACCGGAAATGACAGGCTCCTACGAGCAGTACTTC
>TRBV7-8|TRBJ2-3|.|TRBD2
CASSLVGLAGSSTDTQYF
TGTGCCAGCAGCTTAGTGGGACTAGCGGGGTCTAGCACAGATACGCAGTATTTT
>TRBV3-1/TRBV3-2|TRBJ2-2|.|TRBD1
CASSLGQGHTGELFF
TGTGCCAGCAGCCTGGGACAGGGCCACACCGGGGAGCTGTTTTTT